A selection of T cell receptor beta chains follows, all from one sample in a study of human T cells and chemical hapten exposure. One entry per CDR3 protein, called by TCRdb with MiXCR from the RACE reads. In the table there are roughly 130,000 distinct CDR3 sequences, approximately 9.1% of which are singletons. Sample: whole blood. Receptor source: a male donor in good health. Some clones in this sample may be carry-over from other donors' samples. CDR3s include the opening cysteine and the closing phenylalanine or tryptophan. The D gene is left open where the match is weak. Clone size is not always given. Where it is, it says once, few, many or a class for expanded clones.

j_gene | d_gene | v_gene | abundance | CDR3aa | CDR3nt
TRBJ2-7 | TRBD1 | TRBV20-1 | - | CSASGPGQVYEQYF | TGCAGTGCTAGTGGGCCGGGACAGGTCTACGAGCAGTACTTC
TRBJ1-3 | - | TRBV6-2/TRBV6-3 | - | CASGWSGNTIYF | TGTGCCAGCGGCTGGTCCGGAAACACCATATATTTT
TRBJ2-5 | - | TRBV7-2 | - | CASSLPTSWETQYF | TGTGCCAGCAGCTTACCAACTAGCTGGGAGACCCAGTACTTC
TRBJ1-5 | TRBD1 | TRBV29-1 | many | CSVQGERQPQHF | TGCAGCGTTCAGGGGGAACGGCAGCCCCAGCATTTT
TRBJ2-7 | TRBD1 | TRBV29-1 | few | CSASGTGLFEQYF | TGCAGCGCTTCCGGGACAGGGTTATTCGAGCAGTACTTC
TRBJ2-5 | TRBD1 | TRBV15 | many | CATSRDRAPETQYF | TGTGCCACCAGCCGGGACAGGGCTCCAGAGACCCAGTACTTC
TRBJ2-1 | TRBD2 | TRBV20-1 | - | CSAIGSGTYNEQFF | TGCAGTGCTATCGGAAGCGGGACCTACAATGAGCAGTTCTTC
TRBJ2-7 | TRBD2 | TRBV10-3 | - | CAISSGTTRSYEQYF | TGTGCCATCAGCTCCGGGACTACAAGATCCTACGAGCAGTACTTC
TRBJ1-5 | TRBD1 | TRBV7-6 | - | CASSPVTAQGAGGNQPQHF | TGTGCCAGCAGCCCTGTAACGGCGCAGGGGGCGGGTGGCAATCAGCCCCAGCATTTT
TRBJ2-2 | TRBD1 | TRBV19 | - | CASVRQGAFDTGELFF | TGTGCCAGTGTAAGACAGGGGGCGTTCGACACCGGGGAGCTGTTTTTT
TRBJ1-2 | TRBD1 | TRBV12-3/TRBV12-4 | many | CASSPNRGSYGYTF | TGTGCCAGCAGTCCGAACAGGGGTTCCTATGGCTACACCTTC
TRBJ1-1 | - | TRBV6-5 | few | CARGRAMNTEAFF | TGTGCCAGGGGACGGGCCATGAACACTGAAGCTTTCTTT
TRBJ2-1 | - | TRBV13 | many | CASSLAVRSSYNEQFF | TGTGCCAGCAGCTTAGCCGTACGGAGCTCCTACAATGAGCAGTTCTTC
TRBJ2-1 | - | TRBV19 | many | CARQGDNNEQFF | TGTGCCAGACAGGGTGATAACAATGAGCAGTTCTTC
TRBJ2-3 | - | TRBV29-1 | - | CSVSGEDTQYF | TGCAGCGTCAGTGGGGAGGATACGCAGTATTTT
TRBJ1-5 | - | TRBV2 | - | CASSEGGRRSNQPQHF | TGTGCCAGCAGTGAAGGGGGTCGGCGGAGCAATCAGCCCCAGCATTTT
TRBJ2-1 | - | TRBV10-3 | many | CAISDETGTRNNEQFF | TGTGCCATCAGTGATGAGACAGGGACTAGAAACAATGAGCAGTTCTTC
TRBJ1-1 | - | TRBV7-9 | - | CASSLLLGRQRNTEAFF | TGTGCCAGCAGCCTTCTTTTGGGGCGGCAGAGAAACACTGAAGCTTTCTTT
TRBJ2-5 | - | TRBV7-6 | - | CASSLAGSETQYF | TGTGCCAGCAGCTTAGCGGGGAGTGAGACCCAGTACTTC
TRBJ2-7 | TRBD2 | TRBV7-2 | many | CASSLAHTSGGYEQYF | TGTGCCAGCAGCTTAGCGCATACTAGCGGGGGCTACGAGCAGTACTTC
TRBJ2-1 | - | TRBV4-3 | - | CASSQDVGADEQFF | TGCGCCAGCAGCCAAGATGTGGGTGCGGATGAGCAGTTCTTC
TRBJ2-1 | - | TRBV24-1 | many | CATSESGSSYNEQFF | TGTGCCACCAGTGAGTCGGGGAGCTCCTACAATGAGCAGTTCTTC
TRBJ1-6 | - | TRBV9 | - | CASSGASQGSSYNSPLHF | TGTGCCAGCAGCGGGGCATCGCAGGGGAGTTCCTATAATTCACCCCTCCACTTT
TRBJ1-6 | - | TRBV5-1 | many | CASSSTGLYNSPLHF | TGCGCCAGCAGCTCCACGGGACTGTATAATTCACCCCTCCACTTT
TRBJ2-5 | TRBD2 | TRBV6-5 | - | CASSYSGLAGDLPQYF | TGTGCCAGCAGTTACTCCGGACTAGCGGGGGATCTGCCCCAGTACTTC
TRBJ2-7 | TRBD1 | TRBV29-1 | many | CSVPTGTYEQYF | TGCAGCGTGCCGACAGGGACCTACGAGCAGTACTTC
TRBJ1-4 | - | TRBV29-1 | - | CSVEVGALNEKLFF | TGCAGCGTTGAGGTGGGGGCTCTTAATGAAAAACTGTTTTTT
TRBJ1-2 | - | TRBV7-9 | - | CASSLGTIYGYTF | TGTGCCAGCAGCTTAGGGACGATCTATGGCTACACCTTC
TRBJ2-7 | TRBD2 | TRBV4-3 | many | CASSQDRVTSGWDEQYF | TGCGCCAGCAGCCAAGATCGGGTTACTAGCGGGTGGGACGAGCAGTACTTC
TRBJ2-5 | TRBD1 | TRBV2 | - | CASAPDRGQETQYF | TGTGCCAGTGCACCAGACAGGGGCCAAGAGACCCAGTACTTC
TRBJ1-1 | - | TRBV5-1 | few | CASSLARGRLEAFF | TGCGCCAGCAGCTTGGCCCGGGGCAGGCTTGAAGCTTTCTTT
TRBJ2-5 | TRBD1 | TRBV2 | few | CASSGTGGETQYF | TGTGCCAGCAGTGGGACAGGGGGAGAGACCCAGTACTTC
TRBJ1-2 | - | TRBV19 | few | CASSIDLRDGYTF | TGTGCCAGTAGTATAGATCTAAGGGATGGCTACACCTTC
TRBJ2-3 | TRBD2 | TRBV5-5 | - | CASSLTSGGSTDTQYF | TGTGCCAGCAGCTTAACTAGCGGGGGAAGCACAGATACGCAGTATTTT
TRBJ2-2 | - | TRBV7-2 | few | CASSLATNTGELFF | TGTGCCAGCAGCTTAGCCACGAACACCGGGGAGCTGTTTTTT
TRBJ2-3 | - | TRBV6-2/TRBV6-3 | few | CASATGTSTDTQYF | TGTGCCAGCGCCACTGGGACTAGCACAGATACGCAGTATTTT
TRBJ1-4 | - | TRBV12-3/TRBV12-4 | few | CASRSTDRLEKLFF | TGTGCCAGCAGGTCTACAGACCGCCTGGAAAAACTGTTTTTT
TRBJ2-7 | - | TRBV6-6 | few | CASSPGEGGFREQYF | TGTGCCAGCAGTCCGGGAGAGGGGGGGTTCAGGGAGCAGTACTTC
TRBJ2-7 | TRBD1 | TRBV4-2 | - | CASSQVDGTGRFEQYF | TGTGCCAGCAGCCAAGTAGATGGGACAGGGCGATTCGAGCAGTACTTC
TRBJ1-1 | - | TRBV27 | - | CASRGAQGRNTEAFF | TGTGCCAGCAGGGGGGCGCAGGGCCGGAACACTGAAGCTTTCTTT
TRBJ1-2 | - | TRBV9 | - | CASSTTFYGYTF | TGTGCCAGCAGCACCACCTTCTATGGCTACACCTTC
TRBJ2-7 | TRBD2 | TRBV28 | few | CASSLGLAVPSYEQYF | TGTGCCAGCAGTTTAGGACTAGCGGTTCCTTCCTACGAGCAGTACTTC
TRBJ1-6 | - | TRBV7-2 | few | CASSSSGTYNSPLHF | TGTGCCAGCAGCTCATCCGGGACCTATAATTCACCCCTCCACTTT